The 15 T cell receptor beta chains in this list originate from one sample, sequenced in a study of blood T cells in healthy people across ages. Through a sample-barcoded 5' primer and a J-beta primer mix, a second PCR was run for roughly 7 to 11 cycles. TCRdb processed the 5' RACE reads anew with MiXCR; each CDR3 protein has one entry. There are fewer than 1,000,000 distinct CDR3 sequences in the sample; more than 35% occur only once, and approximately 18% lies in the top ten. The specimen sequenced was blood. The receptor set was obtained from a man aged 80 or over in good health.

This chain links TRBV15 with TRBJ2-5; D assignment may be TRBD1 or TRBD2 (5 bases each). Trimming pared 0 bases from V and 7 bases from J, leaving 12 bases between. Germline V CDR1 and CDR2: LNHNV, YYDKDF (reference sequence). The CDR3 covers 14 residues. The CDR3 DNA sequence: TGTGCCACCAGCAGAGAGGACTTTCAGGGGACCCAGTACTTC. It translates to CATSREDFQGTQYF.

The CDR3 sequence: CASSRGTRTYEQFF. As DNA, the CDR3 is TGTGCCAGCTCACGCGGGACACGGACCTACGAGCAGTTCTTC. V gene TRBV18 combines with J gene TRBJ2-1; tentatively, D is TRBD1 or TRBD2 (6 bases each). The CDR3 consists of 14 residues. V dropped 4 bases and J dropped 10 bases, with 17 bases sitting between them. CDR1 and CDR2 from the germline V gene are KGHSH and LQKENI.

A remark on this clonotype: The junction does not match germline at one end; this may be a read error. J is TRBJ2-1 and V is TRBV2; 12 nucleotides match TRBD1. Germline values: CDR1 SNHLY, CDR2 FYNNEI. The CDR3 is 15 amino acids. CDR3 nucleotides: TGTGCCAGCAAAGGGACAGGGGGCACCTACAAGGAGCAGTTCTTC. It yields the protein CASKGTGGTYKEQFF.

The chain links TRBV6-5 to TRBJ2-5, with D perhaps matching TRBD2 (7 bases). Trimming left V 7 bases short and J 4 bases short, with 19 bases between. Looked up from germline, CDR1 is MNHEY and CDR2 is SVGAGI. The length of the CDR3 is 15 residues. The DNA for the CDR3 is TGTGCCAGCAATCCCCGCGGGGGCAGCCGAGAGACCCAGTACTTC. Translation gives CASNPRGGSRETQYF.

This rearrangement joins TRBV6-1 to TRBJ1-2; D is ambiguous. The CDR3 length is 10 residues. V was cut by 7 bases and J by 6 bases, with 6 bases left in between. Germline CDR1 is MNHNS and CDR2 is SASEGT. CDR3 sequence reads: CASTYHGYTF. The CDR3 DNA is TGTGCCAGCACCTACCATGGCTACACCTTC.

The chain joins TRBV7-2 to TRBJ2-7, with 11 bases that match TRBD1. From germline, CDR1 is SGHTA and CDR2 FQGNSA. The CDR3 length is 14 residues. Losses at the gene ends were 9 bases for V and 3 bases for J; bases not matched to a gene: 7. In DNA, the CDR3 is TGTGCCAGGACCGGGGACAGGGGGAACTACGAGCAGTACTTC. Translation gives CARTGDRGNYEQYF. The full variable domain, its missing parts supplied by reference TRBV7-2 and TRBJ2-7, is GAGVSQSPSNKVTEKGKDVELRCDPISGHTALYWYRQSLGQGLEFLIYFQGNSAPDKSGLPSDRFSAERTGGSVSTLTIQRTQQEDSAVYLCARTGDRGNYEQYFGPGTRLTVT.

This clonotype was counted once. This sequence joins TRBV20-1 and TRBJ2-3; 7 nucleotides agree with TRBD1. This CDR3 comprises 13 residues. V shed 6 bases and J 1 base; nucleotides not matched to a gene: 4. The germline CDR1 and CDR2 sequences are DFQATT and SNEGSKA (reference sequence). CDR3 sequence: CSALQGGTDTQYF. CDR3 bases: TGCAGTGCCCTGCAGGGGGGCACAGATACGCAGTATTTT.

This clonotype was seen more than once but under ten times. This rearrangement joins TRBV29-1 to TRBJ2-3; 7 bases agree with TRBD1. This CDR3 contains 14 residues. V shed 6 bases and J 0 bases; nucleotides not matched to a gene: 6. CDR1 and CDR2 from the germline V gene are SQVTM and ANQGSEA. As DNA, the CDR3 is TGCAGCGTAACAGGGGTTGGGAGCACAGATACGCAGTATTTT. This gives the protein CSVTGVGSTDTQYF.

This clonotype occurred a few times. The CDR3 is CASSPRLVQETQYF. In nucleotides, the CDR3 is TGTGCCAGCAGCCCGAGACTAGTCCAAGAGACCCAGTACTTC. The chain links TRBV7-2 to TRBJ2-5; TRBD2 might be the D (6 bases). CDR3 length equals 14 residues. From germline, CDR1 is SGHTA and CDR2 FQGNSA. Trimming removed 5 bases at V and 1 base at J, with 11 bases between.

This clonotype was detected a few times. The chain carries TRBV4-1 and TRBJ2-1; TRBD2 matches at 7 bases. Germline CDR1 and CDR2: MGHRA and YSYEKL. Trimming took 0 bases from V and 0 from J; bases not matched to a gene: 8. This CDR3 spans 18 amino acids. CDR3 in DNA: TGCGCCAGCAGCCAAGACCCGGGAGGTTATAGCTCCTACAATGAGCAGTTCTTC. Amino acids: CASSQDPGGYSSYNEQFF.

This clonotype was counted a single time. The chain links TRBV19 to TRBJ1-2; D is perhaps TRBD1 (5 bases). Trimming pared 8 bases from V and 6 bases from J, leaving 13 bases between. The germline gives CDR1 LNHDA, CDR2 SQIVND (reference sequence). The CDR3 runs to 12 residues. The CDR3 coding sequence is TGTGCCAGTCGGGACGCCAACGATGGCTACACCTTC. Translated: CASRDANDGYTF. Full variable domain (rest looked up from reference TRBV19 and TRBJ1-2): DGGITQSPKYLFRKEGQNVTLSCEQNLNHDAMYWYRQDPGQGLRLIYYSQIVNDFQKGDIAEGYSVSREKKESFPLTVTSAQKNPTAFYLCASRDANDGYTFGSGTRLTVV.

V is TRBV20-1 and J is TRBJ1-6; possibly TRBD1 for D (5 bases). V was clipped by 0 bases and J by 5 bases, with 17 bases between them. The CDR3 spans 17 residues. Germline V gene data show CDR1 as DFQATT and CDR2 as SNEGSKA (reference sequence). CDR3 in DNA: TGCAGTGCTAGAGAAGTTTCGTGGGACGACCATAATTCACCCCTCCACTTT. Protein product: CSAREVSWDDHNSPLHF.

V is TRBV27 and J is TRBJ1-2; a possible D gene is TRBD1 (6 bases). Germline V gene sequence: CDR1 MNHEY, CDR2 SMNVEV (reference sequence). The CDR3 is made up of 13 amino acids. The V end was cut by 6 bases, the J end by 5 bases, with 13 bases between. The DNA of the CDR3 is TGTGCCAGCAGGAGGACAGATGTATATGGCTACACCTTC. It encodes CASRRTDVYGYTF.

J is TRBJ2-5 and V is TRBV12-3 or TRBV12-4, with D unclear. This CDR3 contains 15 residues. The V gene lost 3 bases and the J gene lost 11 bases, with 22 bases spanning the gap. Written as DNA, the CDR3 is TGTGCCAGCAGTTTTACCAACAGAGGATACAATGAGCAGTACTTC. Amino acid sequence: CASSFTNRGYNEQYF.

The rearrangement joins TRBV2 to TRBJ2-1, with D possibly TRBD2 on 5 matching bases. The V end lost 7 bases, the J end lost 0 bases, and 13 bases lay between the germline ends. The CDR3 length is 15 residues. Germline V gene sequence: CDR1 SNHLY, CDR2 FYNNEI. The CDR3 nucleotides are TGTGCCAGCAAGATATCGGACTCCTCCTACAATGAGCAGTTCTTC. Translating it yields CASKISDSSYNEQFF.